The TCR beta chain under discussion was sequenced for a study of blood T cell repertoires in COVID-19. Generated by immunoSEQ multiplex PCR, the TCRdb table keeps only in-frame clones and is missing some. The sample contains hundreds of thousands of clones, 80% to 90% of which appear only once. Participant ages covered roughly 18 to 89 years across 25 or so US areas. Self-reported history from a screening survey and questionnaire set each donor's cohort. This CDR3 region has 15 residues. V was pared by 0 bases and J by 2 bases, with 3 bases of the junction left unmatched. Germline V lookup: CDR1 SGHRS, CDR2 YFSETQ.

Sequencing was done on a sample of PBMCs or T cells enriched from blood (not recorded which). The chain joins TRBV5-1 to TRBJ2-3; 7 nucleotides line up with TRBD1. The clonotype comes from a woman aged 50 to 60 with acute COVID-19. The CDR3 reads CASSLDRGTTDTQYF. As DNA, the CDR3 is TGCGCCAGCAGCTTGGACAGGGGCACCACAGATACGCAGTATTTT.